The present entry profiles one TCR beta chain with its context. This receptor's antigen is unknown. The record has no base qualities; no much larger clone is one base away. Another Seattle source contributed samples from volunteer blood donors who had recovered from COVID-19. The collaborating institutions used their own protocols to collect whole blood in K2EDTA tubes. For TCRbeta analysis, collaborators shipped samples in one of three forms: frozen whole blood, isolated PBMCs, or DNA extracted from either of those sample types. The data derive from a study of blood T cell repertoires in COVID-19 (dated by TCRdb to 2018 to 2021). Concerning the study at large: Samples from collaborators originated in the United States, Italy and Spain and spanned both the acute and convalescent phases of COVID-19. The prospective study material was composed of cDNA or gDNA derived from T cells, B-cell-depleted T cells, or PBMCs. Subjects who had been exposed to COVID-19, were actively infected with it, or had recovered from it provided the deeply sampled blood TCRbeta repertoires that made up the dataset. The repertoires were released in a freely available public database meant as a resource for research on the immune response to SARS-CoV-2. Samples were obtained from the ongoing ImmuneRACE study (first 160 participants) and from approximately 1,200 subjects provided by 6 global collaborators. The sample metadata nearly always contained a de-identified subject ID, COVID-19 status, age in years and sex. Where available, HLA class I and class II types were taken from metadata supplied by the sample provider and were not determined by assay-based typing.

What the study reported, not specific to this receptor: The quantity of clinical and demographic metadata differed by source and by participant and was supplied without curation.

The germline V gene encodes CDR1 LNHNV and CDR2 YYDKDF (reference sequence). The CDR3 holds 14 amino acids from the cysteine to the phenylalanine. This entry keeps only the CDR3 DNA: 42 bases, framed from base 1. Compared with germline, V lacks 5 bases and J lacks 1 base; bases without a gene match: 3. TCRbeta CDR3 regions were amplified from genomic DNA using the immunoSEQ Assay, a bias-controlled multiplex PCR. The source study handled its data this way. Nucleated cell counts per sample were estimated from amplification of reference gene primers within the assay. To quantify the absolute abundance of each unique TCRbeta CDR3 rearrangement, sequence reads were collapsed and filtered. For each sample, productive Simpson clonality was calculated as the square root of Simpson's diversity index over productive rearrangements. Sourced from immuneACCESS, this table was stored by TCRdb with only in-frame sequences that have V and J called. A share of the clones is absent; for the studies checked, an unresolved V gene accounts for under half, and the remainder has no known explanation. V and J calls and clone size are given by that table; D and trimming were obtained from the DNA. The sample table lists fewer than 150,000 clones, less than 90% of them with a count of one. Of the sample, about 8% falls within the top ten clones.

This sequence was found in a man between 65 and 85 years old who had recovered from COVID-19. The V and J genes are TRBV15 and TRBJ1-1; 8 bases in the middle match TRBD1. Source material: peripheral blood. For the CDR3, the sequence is CATSRDRRNTEAFF. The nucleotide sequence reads TGTGCCACCAGCCGGGACAGGAGGAACACTGAAGCTTTCTTT. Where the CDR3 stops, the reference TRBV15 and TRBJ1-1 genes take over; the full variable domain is DAMVIQNPRYQVTQFGKPVTLSCSQTLNHNVMYWYQQKSSQAPKLLFHYYDKDFNNEADTPDNFQSRRPNTSFCFLDIRSPGLGDTAMYLCATSRDRRNTEAFFGQGTRLTVV.